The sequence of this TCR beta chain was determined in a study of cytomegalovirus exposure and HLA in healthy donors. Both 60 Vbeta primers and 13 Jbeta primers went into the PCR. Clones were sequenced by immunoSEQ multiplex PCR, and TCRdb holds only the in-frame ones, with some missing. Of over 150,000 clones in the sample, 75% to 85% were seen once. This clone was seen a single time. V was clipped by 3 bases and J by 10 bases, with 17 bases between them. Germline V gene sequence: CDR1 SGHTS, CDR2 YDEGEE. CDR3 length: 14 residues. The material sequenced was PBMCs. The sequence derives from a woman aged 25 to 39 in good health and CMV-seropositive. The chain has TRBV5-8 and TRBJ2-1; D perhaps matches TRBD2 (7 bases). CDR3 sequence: CASSSAWGGREQFF. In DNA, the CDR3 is TGTGCCAGCAGCTCCGCATGGGGGGGCCGGGAGCAGTTCTTC. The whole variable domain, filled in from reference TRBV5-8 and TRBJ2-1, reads EAGVTQSPTHLIKTRGQQATLRCSPISGHTSVYWYQQALGLGLQFLLWYDEGEERNRGNFPPRFSGRQFPNYSSELNVNALELEDSALYLCASSSAWGGREQFFGPGTRLTVL.